Below, 8 T cell receptor beta chains from the same sample are listed, as sequenced in a study of T cell repertoires in cytomegalovirus infection. TCRdb called the reads again in MiXCR, with one record for every CDR3 protein. Of about 260,000 distinct CDR3 sequences detected, approximately 8.3% appear once; the ten largest clones hold around 15%. The sample consisted of PBMCs. Source of these receptors: a human donor in good health (CMV status not recorded). Some clones in this sample may be carry-over from other donors' samples.

In its sample, this clonotype was seen many times. The rearrangement uses TRBV12-3 or TRBV12-4 and TRBJ1-3; D is ambiguous. CDR3 length: 14 amino acids. The germline V and J ends were trimmed by 6 bases and 4 bases, with 13 bases remaining between them. The CDR3 sequence is CASRPMGSGNTIYF. The CDR3 DNA reads as TGTGCCAGCAGGCCGATGGGATCGGGAAACACCATATATTTT.

In its sample, this clonotype was seen many times. The chain uses TRBV6-6 and TRBJ2-2; D may match TRBD1 or TRBD2 (5 bases each). Looked up from germline, CDR1 is MNHNY and CDR2 is SVGAGI (reference sequence). This CDR3 contains 23 residues. Trimming pared 2 bases from V and 3 bases from J, leaving 34 bases between. CDR3 region: CASSYTISRASPGLSKDTGELFF. The CDR3 coding sequence is TGTGCCAGCAGTTACACCATCTCGAGGGCCTCACCAGGGCTGAGTAAGGACACCGGGGAGCTGTTTTTT.

This clonotype was detected many times. The chain is built from TRBV20-1 and TRBJ1-3; tentative D call: TRBD1 (6 bases). The V gene lost 6 bases and the J gene lost 0 bases, with 21 bases spanning the gap. CDR1 is DFQATT and CDR2 is SNEGSKA in the germline V gene (reference sequence). CDR3 length equals 17 residues. The CDR3 bases are TGCAGTGCAACCGCACCGGGACACCCGAGCTCTGGAAACACCATATATTTT. Its translation: CSATAPGHPSSGNTIYF.

Many counts were recorded for this clonotype. The CDR3 reads CASSFGVSETQYF. The CDR3 region has the DNA TGTGCCAGCAGCTTCGGCGTCTCGGAGACCCAGTACTTC. This rearrangement joins TRBV7-6 to TRBJ2-5; D not resolved. Deletions cut 3 bases from V and 5 bases from J, with 10 bases between. The CDR3 loop spans 13 amino acids. The germline gives CDR1 SGHVS, CDR2 FNYEAQ. Variable domain in full (rest from reference TRBV7-6 and TRBJ2-5): GAGVSQSPRYKVTKRGQDVALRCDPISGHVSLYWYRQALGQGPEFLTYFNYEAQQDKSGLPNDRFSAERPEGSISTLTIQRTEQRDSAMYRCASSFGVSETQYFGPGTRLLVL.

The chain links TRBV18 to TRBJ1-6, with D unresolved. Germline CDR1 is KGHSH and CDR2 is LQKENI. Trimming took 3 bases from V and 10 from J, leaving 19 bases between them. The length of the CDR3 is 16 residues. The CDR3 DNA follows: TGTGCCAGCTCACCGCCAGGAGACCTCCGGGGATCACCCCTCCACTTT. Translation gives CASSPPGDLRGSPLHF.

This clonotype occurred many times. DNA for the CDR3: TGTGCCAGTAGTGAGAGGGGACAGGGGTTGGCAGATACGCAGTATTTT. The encoded protein is CASSERGQGLADTQYF. The V call is TRBV19, the J call TRBJ2-3; 10 bases are a match to TRBD1. The V and J ends lost 5 bases and 4 bases, in that order; junction bases with no gene match: 9. The CDR3 runs to 16 residues. Per the germline V gene, CDR1 is LNHDA and CDR2 is SQIVND (reference sequence). The whole variable domain, filled in from reference TRBV19 and TRBJ2-3, reads DGGITQSPKYLFRKEGQNVTLSCEQNLNHDAMYWYRQDPGQGLRLIYYSQIVNDFQKGDIAEGYSVSREKKESFPLTVTSAQKNPTAFYLCASSERGQGLADTQYFGPGTRLTVL.

Notes on this clonotype: A much larger clone differs by one base, so this may be a read error. The V and J genes are TRBV7-8 and TRBJ2-7, with D possibly matching TRBD2 (5 bases). V was pared by 0 bases and J by 2 bases, with 8 bases between. The germline gives CDR1 SGHVS, CDR2 FQNEAQ. CDR3 length: 14 residues. CDR3 bases: TGTGCCAGCAGCTTAGCCGCGGGCCCCTACGAGCAGTACTTC. Its translation: CASSLAAGPYEQYF.

This clonotype was picked up many times. The chain couples TRBV7-2 to TRBJ1-2, with unresolved D. The CDR3 contains 15 residues. The V gene's germline CDR1 is SGHTA and CDR2 FQGNSA. With 0 bases removed from V and 2 bases from J, the gap between germline ends came to 10 bases. The CDR3 nucleotides read TGTGCCAGCAGCTTAGCAGTAGGAGAGAACTATGGCTACACCTTC. This codes for CASSLAVGENYGYTF.